The next 2 T cell receptor beta chains were all read from a single sample in a study of OX40 agonist ivuxolimab in advanced cancers. The data were produced by immunoSEQ multiplex PCR, yet TCRdb's version contains in-frame clones alone and is incomplete. The sample holds 80,000 to 100,000 clones, roughly 93% seen once. The sequenced sample was CD4+ or CD8+ T cells sorted from blood, obtained in a trial of the OX40 agonist ivuxolimab. The receptor set was obtained from an adult with an advanced solid tumor such as melanoma, head and neck, liver or kidney cancer.

The rearrangement joins TRBV29-1 to TRBJ2-1, with TRBD2 matching 7 bases. J gave up 0 bases and V 6 bases, and 5 bases lay outside the gene matches. The germline V gene encodes CDR1 SQVTM and CDR2 ANQGSEA. This CDR3 is 14 amino acids long. CDR3 sequence reads: CSVTGTTSYNEQFF. DNA for the CDR3: TGCAGCGTGACCGGGACTACCTCCTACAATGAGCAGTTCTTC.

The V and J genes are TRBV11-2 and TRBJ1-5; no clear D. Per germline, CDR1 SGHAT and CDR2 FQNNGV. Trimming stripped 2 bases from V and 4 bases from J, with 6 bases between. The CDR3 runs 13 residues. This chain's CDR3 is CASSLLVNQPQHF. DNA of the CDR3: TGTGCCAGCAGCTTATTGGTGAATCAGCCCCAGCATTTT.